Given below is one T cell receptor beta chain in context. What antigen it recognizes has not been identified. No per-base quality is available; no much larger clone lies one base away. To prepare the library, the immunoSEQ multiplex PCR assay was applied. Per the authors' processing: A statistical classification framework was developed to diagnose cytomegalovirus status using the catalog of TCR beta chain sequences. TCRdb obtained this table from immuneACCESS and retained in-frame rearrangements with V and J assigned. These tables miss some clones; where compared with another copy, unresolved V genes account for less than half of the shortfall, and the remainder is unexplained. V, J and clone size reflect that table, while D and trimming were determined from the DNA. In this sample the table shows approximately 71,000 clones, approximately 94% of which occur a single time. Roughly 1% of the sample comes from the top ten.

Including the terminal cysteine and phenylalanine, the CDR3 comprises 14 residues. Solely the CDR3 DNA is kept, with 42 bases framed from the first base. CDR1 and CDR2 are drawn from the germline V gene: MNHEY, SVGAGI. Trimming removed 6 bases from V and 4 bases from J; the gene matches leave 5 bases unexplained. This specimen belongs to a study of cytomegalovirus exposure and HLA in healthy donors (dated by TCRdb to about 2017). About the study as a whole: The 500 to 800 repertoires of the first cohort and the roughly 120 validation repertoires were produced on the same platform, according to a later analysis. The study aimed to test whether signatures of past pathogen exposure could be identified by cataloging public T cell receptors. Besides the first cohort of 550 to 750 subjects, a separate validation cohort made up of 95 to 150 different subjects was used. The study combined high-throughput TCR immunosequencing, statistical association of individual TCRs with disease status, and machine learning to predict cytomegalovirus infection status.

What the research found in general, with its limitations: Most TCR sequences were observed very rarely across donors, whereas some public TCRs were present in many individuals. In vitro tests confirmed that a few of the cytomegalovirus-associated TCR beta chains recognize cytomegalovirus antigens. The validation cohort had no HLA typing available for a later analysis, so co-occurrence within that cohort was assessed over all 120 or so repertoires. In both the original and validation cohorts, the classifier was reported to diagnose cytomegalovirus status with high specificity and sensitivity. Of the cluster scores, about 94% were above 0 in a later analysis, which found that TCRs clustered in the first cohort also tended to co-occur in the 120 validation repertoires. It was suggested by the authors that the approach could potentially be generalized to other disease states and immunological phenotypes. In the study, some 180 TCR beta chains were listed as associated with cytomegalovirus.

Donors formed part of the validation cohort, which comprised about 130 subjects and was distinct from the first cohort of under 850 subjects. Recombination linked TRBV6-5 to TRBJ1-4; TRBD1 lines up with 7 middle nucleotides. The source is a woman between 18 and 29 years old in good health and CMV-seronegative. What was sequenced was PBMCs. The DNA is TGTGCCAGCAGCCGGACAGGCCTTAATGAAAAACTGTTTTTT. The resulting protein is CASSRTGLNEKLFF.